This T cell receptor (beta chain) was identified in a study of blood T cell repertoires in COVID-19. Study as a whole: The analysed material was cDNA or gDNA that came from T cells, B-cell-depleted T cells, or PBMCs.

Germline V gene sequence: CDR1 SGHAT, CDR2 FQNNGV. The CDR3 is 13 residues long. V was clipped by 5 bases and J by 5 bases, with 11 bases between them. Per the authors' pipeline: Cell counts per sample came from amplifying reference gene primers. Generated by immunoSEQ multiplex PCR, the TCRdb table keeps only in-frame clones and is missing some. The V and J calls and the clone size are those of that table, but D and trimming were determined from the DNA. The sample contains some 160,000 clones, 80% to 90% of which appear only once. The TCR sequence derives from a woman aged 60-75 years with active COVID-19. Sequencing was done on a sample of peripheral blood. The chain links TRBV11-2 to TRBJ2-3, with a weak D call TRBD2 (6 bases). CDR3 sequence (DNA): TGTGCCAGCAGCCCCCGGGGAGGAGATACGCAGTATTTT. Its protein product is CASSPRGGDTQYF. Based on the CDR3 plus reference TRBV11-2 and TRBJ2-3, the full variable domain is EAGVAQSPRYKIIEKRQSVAFWCNPISGHATLYWYQQILGQGPKLLIQFQNNGVVDDSQLPKDRFSAERLKGVDSTLKIQPAKLEDSAVYLCASSPRGGDTQYFGPGTRLTVL.